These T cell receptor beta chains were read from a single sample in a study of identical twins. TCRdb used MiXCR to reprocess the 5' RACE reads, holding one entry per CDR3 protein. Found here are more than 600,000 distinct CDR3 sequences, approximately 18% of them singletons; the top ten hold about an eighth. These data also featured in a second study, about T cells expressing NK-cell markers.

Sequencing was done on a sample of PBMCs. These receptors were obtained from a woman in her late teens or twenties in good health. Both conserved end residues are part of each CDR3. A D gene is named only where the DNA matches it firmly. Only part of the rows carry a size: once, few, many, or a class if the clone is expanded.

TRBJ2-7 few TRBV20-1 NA CSGTGGGAYEQYF TGCAGTGGGACCGGGGGTGGAGCCTACGAGCAGTACTTC
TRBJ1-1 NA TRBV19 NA CASSPGFFTEAFF TGTGCCAGTAGTCCAGGATTCTTCACGGAAGCTTTCTTT
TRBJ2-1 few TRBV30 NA CAWGHPWTSNEQFF TGTGCCTGGGGCCATCCCTGGACATCCAATGAGCAGTTCTTC
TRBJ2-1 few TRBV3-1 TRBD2 CASSQKVSSGGARNNEQFF TGTGCCAGCAGCCAAAAAGTTTCTAGCGGGGGGGCCAGGAACAATGAGCAGTTCTTC
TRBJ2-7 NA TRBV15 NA CATSFGSPRRSYEQYF TGTGCCACCTCCTTTGGATCCCCCCGTCGGTCCTACGAGCAGTACTTC
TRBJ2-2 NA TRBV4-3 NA CASSQTLGVNTGELFF TGCGCCAGCAGCCAAACCCTAGGGGTAAACACCGGGGAGCTGTTTTTT
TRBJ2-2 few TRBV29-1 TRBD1 CSVGFGTANTGELFF TGCAGCGTTGGGTTCGGGACAGCGAACACCGGGGAGCTGTTTTTT
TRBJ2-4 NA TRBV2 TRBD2 CACSPRLAGASFGKNIQYF TGTGCCTGCAGTCCACGACTAGCGGGGGCCTCATTTGGCAAAAACATTCAGTACTTC
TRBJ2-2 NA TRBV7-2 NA CASSPLEALTGELFF TGTGCCAGCAGTCCTCTAGAGGCCCTCACCGGGGAGCTGTTTTTT
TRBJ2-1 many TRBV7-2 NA CASSFSVLDEQFF TGTGCCAGCAGCTTCTCGGTCTTGGATGAGCAGTTCTTC
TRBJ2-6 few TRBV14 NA CASSPYRTGSFGANVLTF TGTGCCAGCAGCCCCTACCGAACAGGGTCTTTTGGGGCCAACGTCCTGACTTTC
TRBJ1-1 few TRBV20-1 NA CSARRGGSEAFF TGCAGTGCTAGAAGGGGTGGAAGTGAAGCTTTCTTT
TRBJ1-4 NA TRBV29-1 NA CSVGVGGAGEKLFF TGCAGCGTTGGAGTCGGAGGGGCGGGGGAAAAACTGTTTTTT
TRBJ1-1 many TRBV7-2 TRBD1 CASSSDRGRGGTEAFF TGTGCCAGCAGCTCCGACAGGGGGCGCGGGGGAACTGAAGCTTTCTTT
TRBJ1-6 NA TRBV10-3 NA CAISDRGWDSPLHF TGTGCCATCAGTGATAGGGGCTGGGATTCACCCCTCCACTTT
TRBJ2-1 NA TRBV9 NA CASSEHRENEQFF TGTGCCAGCAGCGAGCACAGGGAAAATGAGCAGTTCTTC
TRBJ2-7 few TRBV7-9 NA CASSEGPNYEQYF TGTGCCAGCAGCGAGGGACCAAACTACGAGCAGTACTTC
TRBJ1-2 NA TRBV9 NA CASSVRGSGENFGYTF TGTGCCAGCAGCGTGAGAGGGAGCGGGGAGAACTTTGGCTACACCTTC
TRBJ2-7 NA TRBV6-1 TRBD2 CASSIVAGGSYEQYF TGTGCCAGCAGTATTGTAGCGGGGGGATCCTACGAGCAGTACTTC
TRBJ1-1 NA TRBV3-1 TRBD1 CASSHGQGGIEAFF TGTGCCAGCAGCCACGGACAGGGGGGAATTGAAGCTTTCTTT
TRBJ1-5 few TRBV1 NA CTSGVGIVSNQPQHF TGCACCAGCGGCGTCGGGATTGTGAGCAATCAGCCCCAGCATTTT
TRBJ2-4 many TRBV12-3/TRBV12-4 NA CASSPSLLAKNIQYF TGTGCCAGCAGTCCTTCACTTCTAGCCAAAAACATTCAGTACTTC